The present entry profiles one T cell receptor beta chain with its context. There is no known antigen for this receptor. Base qualities are not provided; no much larger clone lies one nucleotide away. The library was made by the immunoSEQ multiplex PCR assay. For the multiplex PCR, a mixture combining 60 forward primers for TCR Vbeta segments and 13 reverse primers for TCR Jbeta segments was used. The CDR3 region of rearranged TCR beta genes was amplified from genomic DNA by a multiplex PCR assay. Amplified TCR beta libraries were sequenced as 87-base-pair reads on the Illumina HiSeq System. As for how the authors treated the data: A later analysis counted approximately 84 million unique TCR beta chains across the 666 repertoires, and 10 million to 11 million of these chains were shared by at least two donors. A nearest-neighbor algorithm error-corrected the raw reads and collapsed the reads into unique sequences, merging closely related sequences to remove PCR and sequencing errors. CDR3 sequences were aligned to IMGT reference sequences to assign V, D and J gene segments. For a sequence to be retained, a match of at least six nucleotides to both a V gene segment and a J gene segment was required. A rearrangement counted as productive if the CDR3 had no stop codons and remained in frame with V and J, and every other rearrangement counted as non-productive. Following IMGT convention, CDR3 was defined as the stretch from the second conserved V-encoded cysteine up to the conserved J-encoded phenylalanine. The earlier analysis of around 640 of the donors excluded sequences that lacked an unambiguous match to a single V gene segment. An earlier analysis of almost 600 of the donors classified V segments as functional when productive rearrangements were above 56.7% and as segregating when the standard deviation between donors was above 5%. A statistical classification framework was built to diagnose cytomegalovirus status from the catalog of TCR beta chain sequences. In a later analysis, TCR nucleotide sequences were compared against IMGT/GENE-DB human TR gene sequences so that V and J genes could be assigned. The TCRdist pipeline was used in a later analysis to assign CDR3 sequences and most-parsimonious VDJ recombination scenarios. In a later analysis, every TCR beta chain was defined by the combination of its CDR3 amino acid sequence and its V-gene family, and reads without a unique V-gene family were dropped. In a later analysis, 550 to 650 highly shared, low-generation-probability nucleotide sequences were removed to address suspected cross-contamination and a sequencing artifact. For each public chain, a later analysis derived a clonal expansion index from normalized ranks of inferred template counts within each repertoire. In a later analysis, generation probabilities were computed with a VDJ recombination model fitted to out-of-frame rearrangements, and the resulting probabilities were checked against IGoR. In a later analysis, TCR-TCR, TCR-HLA and TCR-CMV co-occurrence was scored with hypergeometric tests, and a repertoire-size bias correction was applied to TCR pairs. To estimate false discovery rates, a later analysis permuted the HLA or CMV assignments 20 times. In a later analysis, co-occurring TCRs were grouped using DBSCAN, with TCRdist sequence similarity added in when clustering inside HLA-allele-positive subsets. Repertoires with fewer than 30,000 or more than 120,000 public chains, plus five repertoires with anomalous nucleotide sharing, were excluded from co-occurrence clustering. The source is immuneACCESS, and TCRdb retained only in-frame sequences with V and J called. Part of the clones is not carried over; for the studies checked, unresolved V genes explain less than half of this, and the remainder is unexplained. The D gene and trimming were derived from the DNA, and the V and J assignments and clone size from that table. The sample includes around 150,000 clones, with roughly 83% observed a single time. Roughly 1.4% of the sample rests with the top ten.

The data were obtained in a study of cytomegalovirus exposure and HLA in healthy donors (dated by TCRdb to 2016 to 2017). About the investigation overall: In an earlier analysis of 450 to 750 of the donors, roughly 300 Gb of sequence data and just under 120 million unique TCR beta sequences from about 179 million T cells were reported. An early release covering 550 to 650 HLA-typed donors comprised approximately 300 gigabases of sequencing data and tens of millions of unique TCR sequences. Of the 300 to 500 genotyped donors, roughly 76% were placed in the genetic ancestry cluster associated with self-reported Caucasian donors. The study aimed to test whether signatures of past pathogen exposure could be identified by cataloging public T cell receptors. The study profiled the T cell repertoires of some 610 subjects by immunosequencing and related them to cytomegalovirus serostatus. In addition to the first cohort of roughly 670 subjects, a separate validation cohort of 130 or so different subjects was used. High-throughput TCR immunosequencing, statistical association of individual TCRs with disease status, and machine learning were combined to predict cytomegalovirus infection status. In a later analysis, previously published TCR beta repertoires from roughly 710 donors were re-analyzed and high-resolution HLA genotyping was added so that TCR occurrence patterns could be studied. Rather than drawing on any new phenotypic data, the later analysis identified candidate immune exposures from TCR beta sequences and the way those sequences occurred across donors. To decide whether each TCR beta V gene segment behaved as functional or pseudogenic, an earlier analysis of fewer than 750 of the donors relied on high-throughput TCR beta sequencing. Donor age, sex, ethnicity and CMV serostatus were collected together with the repertoire data. A later genetic analysis took genome-wide SNP genotypes for about 65% of the 666 donors and used that subset as a discovery cohort. Every discovery cohort repertoire had been produced on one sequencing platform. HLA typing included class I and class II loci at four-digit resolution. The number of typed donors differed by locus: about 629-640 for A, B, C, DRB1 and DQB1; approximately 520 for DQA1; 606 for DPA1; and 400 to 480 for DPB1. Four to six DR-DQ haplotypes were handled as single units for association and clustering, since linkage in the cohort was strong. Across about 370 genotyped donors of the cohort, an average of about 220,000 unique TCR beta nucleotide sequences per donor were sequenced, and approximately 17% of those sequences were non-productive.

The cohort consisted of 650 to 850 healthy bone marrow donors. At the time of sampling, all cohort members were nominally healthy, though unrecorded immune exposures were likely present. The donor was CMV seronegative and belonged to the group of approximately 320 seronegative cohort members. Each donor provided a peripheral blood sample, and peripheral blood mononuclear cells were used for TCR beta sequencing. Genomic DNA was extracted from the blood cell samples with the Qiagen DNeasy Blood Extraction Kit. The germline V gene provides CDR1 SNHLY and CDR2 FYNNEI. V has 2 bases trimmed and J has 3 bases trimmed; junction bases matching no gene number 15. Measured from the cysteine to the phenylalanine, the CDR3 is 18 residues long. Only the CDR3 region is kept as DNA, spanning 54 bases read in frame from base 1. Results the study describes overall, beyond this receptor: The authors suggested that the approach could potentially be generalized to other disease states and immunological phenotypes. A later analysis reported that several top co-occurrence clusters appeared linked to parvovirus B19, influenza, CMV and Epstein-Barr virus. A later genetic analysis reported fewer N-insertions in productive TCRs among donors in an Asian-associated ancestry cluster than the roughly 700-donor mean. In vitro tests confirmed that a few of the cytomegalovirus-associated TCR beta chains recognize cytomegalovirus antigens. Specific HLA alleles were associated with 18,000 or so TCR beta sequences at a false discovery rate of 0.05 in a later analysis. Because the 87-base-pair reads could not distinguish some IMGT-functional V segments, including TRBV6-2 and TRBV6-3, those segments were excluded. V-gene and J-gene trimming of TCR beta chains was associated with a missense DCLRE1C variant in a later genetic analysis, and the association was replicated in an independent cohort. While some public TCRs were present in many individuals, most TCR sequences turned up only very rarely across donors. Correlated functional status among segregating V segments might reflect linkage disequilibrium, but an unknown experimental factor could not be ruled out. The classifier was reported to diagnose cytomegalovirus status with high specificity and sensitivity in both the original cohort and the validation cohort. The sequencing pipeline was judged likely to have produced a cluster of highly shared sequence variants as a technical artifact. A later analysis found that TCR association rates varied across HLA loci, with DRB1 alleles showing the most associated TCRs and HLA-C alleles the fewest. Strong co-occurrence of HLA alleles, especially DR and DQ, made assigning TCR associations to individual alleles difficult. Immune exposure information for the cohort was limited to CMV serostatus. The presence/absence analyses assumed that sequencing depth was roughly uniform across donors, and that assumption may not be true. The earlier analysis of almost 600 of the donors excluded around 17 rarely observed V segments, including chromosome 9 orphons, because counts were too low. An earlier analysis of around 600 of the donors showed that most TCR beta V segments appeared in productive rearrangements either about 90% or about 30% of the time, which broadly matched IMGT annotations. A later analysis found that HLA-associated TCR beta chains were more clonally expanded and had lower generation probabilities than equally common non-associated chains. Because HLA typing was unavailable for some donors at each locus, only the typed subset was used in association tests. Most CMV-associated TCR beta chains appeared to be HLA-restricted in a later analysis, and the HLA associations seemed to be driven largely by CMV exposure. The cohort was sequenced for TCR beta chains only, and without alpha or paired-chain data the features that could be detected were limited. A further reported finding was that TCR beta sequences accurately predicted the HLA-A and HLA-B alleles for most subjects in the first cohort. In the study, around 160 TCR beta chains were listed as associated with cytomegalovirus.

Recombination linked TRBV2 to TRBJ2-7; 8 middle bases align to TRBD1. This TCR came from a man aged 40-55 years in good health and CMV-seronegative. The source material was PBMCs. The CDR3 corresponds to CASSEWGRGLSLDYEQYF. The DNA is TGTGCCAGCAGTGAATGGGGCAGGGGGCTTTCCTTAGACTACGAGCAGTACTTC.